The 18 T cell receptor beta chains presented below share a single source sample, sequenced in a study of beta chain features in type 1 diabetes. Study observations and caveats: Shorter TCRB CDR3s, moderately but significantly so, were found in Type 1 diabetes patients in all four CD4+ subsets.

Expressed TCRB transcripts got sequenced, as all isolated RNA was reverse transcribed. Libraries were prepared by immunoSEQ multiplex PCR; TCRdb keeps only in-frame clonotypes and omits some of them. The sample includes hundreds of thousands of clones, 10% to 15% seen only once; the top ten take around 0.0099%. No antigens are known for them. The sample comprised naive CD4+ T cells from blood. These receptors originate from a woman in her late teens or twenties with type 1 diabetes.

The chain uses TRBV7-9 and TRBJ1-1; D may be TRBD1 (6 bases). There are 13 residues in the CDR3. The germline gives CDR1 SEHNR, CDR2 FQNEAQ (reference sequence). V was shortened by 3 bases and J by 4 bases, with 9 bases between the two germline ends. CDR3 protein: CASSFGGATEAFF. Written as DNA, the CDR3 is TGTGCCAGCAGCTTTGGGGGCGCCACTGAAGCTTTCTTT.

This clone has a handful of counts. The chain uses TRBV19 and TRBJ2-7; tentative D call: TRBD2 (6 bases). The V end was cut by 8 bases, the J end by 7 bases, with 21 bases between. The CDR3 consists of 14 residues. Germline loops: CDR1 LNHDA, CDR2 SQIVND (reference sequence). CDR3: CASSDGGGHREQYF. The CDR3 coding sequence is TGTGCCAGTTCAGACGGGGGAGGACATCGGGAGCAGTACTTC. The full variable domain, with the rest looked up from reference TRBV19 and TRBJ2-7, is DGGITQSPKYLFRKEGQNVTLSCEQNLNHDAMYWYRQDPGQGLRLIYYSQIVNDFQKGDIAEGYSVSREKKESFPLTVTSAQKNPTAFYLCASSDGGGHREQYFGPGTRLTVT.

This chain connects TRBV30 to TRBJ1-2, with D perhaps matching TRBD1 (5 bases). The CDR3 consists of 14 residues. Trimming removed 0 bases at V and 4 bases at J, with 12 bases between. The germline V gene has CDR1 GTSNPN and CDR2 SVGIG (reference sequence). The CDR3 nucleotides are TGTGCCTGGAGTGTTTCAGGGTATAGCTATGGCTACACCTTC. Translation gives CAWSVSGYSYGYTF.

J is TRBJ2-3 and V is TRBV30; D remains unclear. CDR3 size: 13 residues. The germline V and J ends were trimmed by 0 bases and 0 bases, with 4 bases remaining between them. Germline CDR1 is GTSNPN and CDR2 is SVGIG (reference sequence). The CDR3, as DNA: TGTGCCTGGAGTGTACGGAGCACAGATACGCAGTATTTT. Residues: CAWSVRSTDTQYF.

V and J are TRBV4-3 and TRBJ2-1; D remains unclear. The CDR3 length is 15 residues. Trimming removed 0 bases from V and 2 bases from J, with 8 bases in between. Germline CDR1 is LGHNA and CDR2 is YSLEER. The DNA for the CDR3 is TGCGCCAGCAGCCAAGAAGGAGCTCCCTACAATGAGCAGTTCTTC. The encoded protein is CASSQEGAPYNEQFF.

This clone showed up just a few times. The rearrangement uses TRBV20-1 and TRBJ2-1, with D unresolved. V was shortened by 7 bases and J by 13 bases, with 11 bases between the two germline ends. Germline CDR1 reads DFQATT; CDR2 reads SNEGSKA (reference sequence). The CDR3 sequence is 9 residues long. CDR3 DNA sequence: TGCAGTGTAGCCCATCCCCAGTTCTTC. Residues: CSVAHPQFF.

This clone showed up just a few times. The V gene is TRBV7-2, the J gene TRBJ2-5; D perhaps matches TRBD2 (6 bases). The CDR3 length is 14 residues. CDR1 and CDR2 (germline): SGHTA, FQGNSA. Trimming stripped 5 bases from V and 2 bases from J, with 12 bases between. CDR3 region: CASSAGGIQETQYF. The CDR3 DNA reads as TGTGCCAGCAGCGCCGGAGGGATACAAGAGACCCAGTACTTC. Based on the CDR3 plus reference TRBV7-2 and TRBJ2-5, the full variable domain is GAGVSQSPSNKVTEKGKDVELRCDPISGHTALYWYRQSLGQGLEFLIYFQGNSAPDKSGLPSDRFSAERTGGSVSTLTIQRTQQEDSAVYLCASSAGGIQETQYFGPGTRLLVL.

This clone was found many times. This chain connects TRBV23-1 to TRBJ2-1; D may be TRBD2 (6 bases). TRBV23-1 is treated as an ORF (open reading frame) with a function not yet certain. This CDR3 has 13 residues. The V and J ends lost 4 bases and 4 bases respectively, with 8 bases between them. The CDR3 coding sequence is TGCGCCAGCAGTCGGGACTTATACAATGAGCAGTTCTTC. Translated: CASSRDLYNEQFF.

Notes on this clone: This CDR3 is also generated by other DNA sequences in the sample. The chain links TRBV7-2 to TRBJ2-7; TRBD2 is a possible D gene (5 bases). The CDR3 sequence is 13 residues long. V shed 1 base and J shed 3 bases, with 7 bases lying between them. Germline V gene lookup returns CDR1 SGHTA and CDR2 FQGNSA. The CDR3 spells CASSLGRDYEQYF. For the CDR3, the DNA is TGTGCCAGCAGCTTAGGTCGGGACTACGAGCAGTACTTC.

This clone was counted between two and nine times. The V gene is TRBV11-2, the J gene TRBJ2-5, with 7 bases fitting TRBD1. The CDR3 totals 16 residues. Germline V CDR1 and CDR2: SGHAT, FQNNGV. Germline trimming cut 5 bases from V and 1 base from J; bases unmatched to any gene: 10. The CDR3 sequence is CASSPNRGLRQETQYF. The CDR3 DNA follows: TGTGCCAGCAGCCCCAACAGGGGCCTACGCCAAGAGACCCAGTACTTC.

This clone was picked up a small number of times. The chain has TRBV7-2 and TRBJ1-1; TRBD1 is a possible D gene (5 bases). This CDR3 is 13 amino acids long. Germline CDR1 SGHTA, CDR2 FQGNSA. The V and J ends lost 0 bases and 10 bases respectively, with 12 bases between them. The CDR3 DNA reads as TGTGCCAGCAGCTTAGCTATGGGGCGGGGAGCTTTCTTT. It translates to CASSLAMGRGAFF.

The chain combines TRBV18 with TRBJ1-4; the D is unclear. There are 15 residues in the CDR3. Germline V gene lookup returns CDR1 KGHSH and CDR2 LQKENI. Trimming took off 1 base at V and 8 bases at J, with 14 bases between the two ends. The CDR3 sequence is CASSPRQTLGEKLFF. The CDR3 nucleotides are TGTGCCAGCTCACCACGGCAGACGCTCGGGGAAAAACTGTTTTTT. The full variable domain, completed using reference TRBV18 and TRBJ1-4, is NAGVMQNPRHLVRRRGQEARLRCSPMKGHSHVYWYRQLPEEGLKFMVYLQKENIIDESGMPKERFSAEFPKEGPSILRIQQVVRGDSAAYFCASSPRQTLGEKLFFGSGTQLSVL.

The CDR3 loop is CASTSGTDQETQYF. The CDR3 region has the DNA TGTGCCAGCACCAGTGGGACAGACCAAGAGACCCAGTACTTC. J is TRBJ2-5 and V is TRBV21-1; the D segment call TRBD1 is taken from the table without a DNA check. TRBV21-1 is a recognized pseudogene. The CDR3 consists of 14 residues.

This clone occurred a few times. This chain uses TRBV7-2 with TRBJ2-7; 8 bases agree with TRBD1. The germline CDR1 and CDR2 sequences are SGHTA and FQGNSA. J lost 3 bases, V lost 5 bases, and 6 bases had no gene match. The CDR3 spans 14 residues. The chain's CDR3 is CASSLDRGHYEQYF. The CDR3 DNA reads as TGTGCCAGCAGCCTTGACAGGGGCCACTACGAGCAGTACTTC.

This chain uses TRBV30 with TRBJ2-7, with 10 bases that match TRBD1. Germline V gene lookup returns CDR1 GTSNPN and CDR2 SVGIG (reference sequence). The trim removed 2 bases at V and 2 bases at J, leaving 6 bases unmatched. This CDR3 is 15 amino acids long. The CDR3 protein is CAWSLPGQGTYEQYF. CDR3 DNA: TGTGCCTGGAGTTTACCGGGACAGGGGACCTACGAGCAGTACTTC. The whole variable domain, filled in from reference TRBV30 and TRBJ2-7, reads SQTIHQWPATLVQPVGSPLSLECTVEGTSNPNLYWYRQAAGRGLQLLFYSVGIGQISSEVPQNLSASRPQDRQFILSSKKLLLSDSGFYLCAWSLPGQGTYEQYFGPGTRLTVT.

This sequence joins TRBV2 and TRBJ2-1; D is unresolved. Trimming pared 1 base from V and 3 bases from J, leaving 4 bases between. The CDR3 length is 13 residues. Germline V gene sequence: CDR1 SNHLY, CDR2 FYNNEI. CDR3 amino acids: CASSEDGYNEQFF. For the CDR3, the DNA is TGTGCCAGCAGTGAAGACGGCTACAATGAGCAGTTCTTC.

This clone was observed a handful of times. This sequence joins TRBV6-6 and TRBJ2-7; 11 bases are shared with TRBD2. This CDR3 has 12 residues. V shed 11 bases and J 6 bases; nucleotides not matched to a gene: 6. Germline V CDR1 and CDR2: MNHNY, SVGAGI (reference sequence). CDR3 DNA sequence: TGTGCCGGTAGCGGGAGGGAGGGCGAGCAGTACTTC. Translation: CAGSGREGEQYF.

Here the CDR3 DNA reads TGTGCCACCAGCAGGGTGGGGGCGGAAGAGACCCAGTACTTC. Its translation is CATSRVGAEETQYF. This rearrangement joins TRBV15 to TRBJ2-5, with a possible D match to TRBD1 (6 bases). Trimming removed 3 bases from V and 3 bases from J, with 11 bases in between. Germline-derived CDR1 and CDR2 are LNHNV and YYDKDF (reference sequence). CDR3 length equals 14 residues.